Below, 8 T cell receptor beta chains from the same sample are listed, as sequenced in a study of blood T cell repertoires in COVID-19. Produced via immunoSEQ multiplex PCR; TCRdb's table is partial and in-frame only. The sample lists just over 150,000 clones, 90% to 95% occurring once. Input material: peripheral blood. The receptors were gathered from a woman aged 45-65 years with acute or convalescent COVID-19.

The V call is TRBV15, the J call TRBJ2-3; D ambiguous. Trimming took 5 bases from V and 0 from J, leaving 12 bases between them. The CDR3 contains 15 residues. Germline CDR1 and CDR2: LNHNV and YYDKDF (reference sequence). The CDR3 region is CATSPRRDSTDTQYF. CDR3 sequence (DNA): TGTGCCACCAGCCCCCGGAGAGACAGCACAGATACGCAGTATTTT.

The CDR3, as DNA: TGTGCCACCAGCAGAGCTGCGGGTCCGTACAATGAGCAGTTCTTC. It specifies CATSRAAGPYNEQFF. The rearrangement joins TRBV15 to TRBJ2-1, with a weak D call TRBD2 (5 bases). CDR1 and CDR2 from the germline V gene are LNHNV and YYDKDF (reference sequence). V lost 1 base and J 4 bases, leaving 11 bases between the germline ends. The CDR3 sequence is 15 residues long.

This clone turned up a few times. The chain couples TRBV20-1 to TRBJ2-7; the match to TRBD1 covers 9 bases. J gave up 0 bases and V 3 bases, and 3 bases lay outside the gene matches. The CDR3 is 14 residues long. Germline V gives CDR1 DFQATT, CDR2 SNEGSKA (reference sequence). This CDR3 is CSASRQGDSYEQYF. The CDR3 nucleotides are TGCAGTGCTAGTCGACAGGGGGACTCCTACGAGCAGTACTTC.

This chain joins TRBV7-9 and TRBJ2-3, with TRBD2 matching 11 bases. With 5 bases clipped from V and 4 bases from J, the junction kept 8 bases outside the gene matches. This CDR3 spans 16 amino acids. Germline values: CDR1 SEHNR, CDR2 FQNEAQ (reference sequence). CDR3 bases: TGTGCCAGCAGCGTCCTAGCGGGAGGAGGCGCAGATACGCAGTATTTT. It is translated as CASSVLAGGGADTQYF.

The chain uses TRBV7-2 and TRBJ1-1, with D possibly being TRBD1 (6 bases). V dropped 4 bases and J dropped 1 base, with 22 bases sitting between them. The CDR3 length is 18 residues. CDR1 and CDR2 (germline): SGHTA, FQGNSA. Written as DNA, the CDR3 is TGTGCCAGCAGCTCACTAACAGGGCCCCCGTGGAGGAACACTGAAGCTTTCTTT. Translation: CASSSLTGPPWRNTEAFF.

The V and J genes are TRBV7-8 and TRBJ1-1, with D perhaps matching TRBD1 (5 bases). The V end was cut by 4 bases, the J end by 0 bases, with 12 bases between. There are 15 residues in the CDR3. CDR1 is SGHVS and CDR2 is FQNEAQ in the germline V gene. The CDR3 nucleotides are TGTGCCAGCAGCTCGGAAGGGGTACTGAACACTGAAGCTTTCTTT. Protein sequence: CASSSEGVLNTEAFF. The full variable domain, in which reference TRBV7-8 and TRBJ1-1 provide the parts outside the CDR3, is GAGVSQSPRYKVAKRGQDVALRCDPISGHVSLFWYQQALGQGPEFLTYFQNEAQLDKSGLPSDRFFAERPEGSVSTLKIQRTQQEDSAVYLCASSSEGVLNTEAFFGQGTRLTVV.

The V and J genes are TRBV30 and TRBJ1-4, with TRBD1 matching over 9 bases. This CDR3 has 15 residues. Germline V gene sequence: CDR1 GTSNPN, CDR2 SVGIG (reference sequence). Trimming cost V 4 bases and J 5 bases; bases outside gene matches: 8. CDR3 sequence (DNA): TGTGCCTGGAAAGTCATCGGGACAGGGAATGAAAAACTGTTTTTT. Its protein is CAWKVIGTGNEKLFF. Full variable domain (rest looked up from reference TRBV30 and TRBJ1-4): SQTIHQWPATLVQPVGSPLSLECTVEGTSNPNLYWYRQAAGRGLQLLFYSVGIGQISSEVPQNLSASRPQDRQFILSSKKLLLSDSGFYLCAWKVIGTGNEKLFFGSGTQLSVL.

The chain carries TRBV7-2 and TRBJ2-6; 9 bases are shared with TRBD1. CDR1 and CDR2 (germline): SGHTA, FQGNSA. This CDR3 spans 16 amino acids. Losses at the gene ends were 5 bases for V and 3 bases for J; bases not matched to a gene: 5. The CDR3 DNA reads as TGTGCCAGCAGCCGTACAGGGGGCTATGGGGCCAACGTCCTGACTTTC. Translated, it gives CASSRTGGYGANVLTF.